This entry is about one T cell receptor beta chain. As yet, its antigen is unknown. Target depth was 1 in 200,000 to 1 in 1 million T cells, about 10x per clonotype. Clones were read by immunoSEQ multiplex PCR, and TCRdb kept only the in-frame ones, dropping some. This repertoire shows some 23,000 clones, approximately 71% found once; its top ten account for 51%. TCR beta libraries used 1.5 to 2 micrograms of DNA from cryopreserved PBMCs. The data originate from a study of cytotoxic CD8 clonotypes in ibrutinib-treated CLL. Findings and limits, study-wide: Public clonotypes, found uncommonly, either contracted or stayed stable on treatment.

Specimen: PBMCs, collected at disease progression, from a patient treated with ibrutinib. This clonotype originated in a human donor with chronic lymphocytic leukemia.

The CDR3 here is CASSSQGITEAFF. CDR3 bases: TGCGCCAGCAGCTCACAGGGAATCACTGAAGCTTTCTTT. The chain employs TRBV5-1 and TRBJ1-1; possible D gene TRBD1, 6 bases. This CDR3 is built from 13 residues. Germline CDR1 reads SGHRS; CDR2 reads YFSETQ. With 3 bases removed from V and 4 bases from J, the gap between germline ends came to 10 bases.